The sequence of this TCR beta chain was determined in a study of T cell responses to AZD1222 COVID-19 vaccine. Study outcomes and limitations: Variant regions that are unmutated are reportedly the target of nearly half of spike-specific TCRs. Clonal diversity may have been underestimated, and the donors were mostly white British, with more females than males.

Germline assignment: CDR1 KGHSH and CDR2 LQKENI. The V and J ends lost 2 bases and 1 base respectively, with 11 bases between them. The CDR3 sequence is 15 residues long. To note about this clone: The antigen remains unidentified.

Profiling relied on immunoSEQ multiplex PCR, and the TCRdb table lists in-frame clones only, not all of them. This sample carries 150,000 to 200,000 clones, roughly 94% of them seen once, and the ten largest clones take roughly 4.6%. The chain uses TRBV18 and TRBJ1-1; perhaps TRBD1 as D (6 bases). The sequence was collected from an adult who received the AZD1222 COVID-19 vaccine. This specimen consisted of peripheral blood, obtained 28 days after the second AZD1222 dose. CDR3 region: CASSPGGRGNTEAFF. The CDR3 DNA is TGTGCCAGCTCACCAGGCGGCAGGGGGAACACTGAAGCTTTCTTT.